The clone carrying this T cell receptor (beta chain) has only a few counts. The repertoire was sequenced with immunoSEQ multiplex PCR; TCRdb's copy has only in-frame clones and lacks some. The profile shows 150,000 to 200,000 clones, approximately 83% of them singletons. The data derive from a study of blood T cell repertoires in COVID-19. Turning to the study itself: Acute and convalescent COVID-19 samples came from the United States, Italy and Spain. PBMCs, B-cell-depleted T cells, or T cells were the source of the cDNA or gDNA that made up the material.

The TCR originated in a human donor with acute or convalescent COVID-19. The donor label of this sample is uncertain. Sequencing used peripheral blood.

The CDR3 reads CASSSQGSVGYTF. The CDR3 DNA reads as TGTGCCAGCAGCTCACAGGGGTCCGTTGGCTACACCTTC. The chain has TRBV5-8 and TRBJ1-2; 7 nucleotides match TRBD1. The CDR3 spans 13 residues. Trimming took 3 bases from V and 7 from J; bases not matched to a gene: 6. Germline V lookup: CDR1 SGHTS, CDR2 YDEGEE.